The clone carrying this TCR beta chain was picked up a small number of times. Its target is not known. Researchers reported that TCR beta cDNA libraries carried unique molecular identifiers. Each batch of about 0.95 to 11 million T cells produced roughly 0.5 million cDNA molecules. TCRdb re-analysed the PCR reads in MiXCR, keeping a single row per CDR3 protein. Of 700,000 to 900,000 distinct CDR3 sequences listed, under 60% are singletons. The CDR3 runs to 17 residues. Germline V gives CDR1 MNHEY, CDR2 SVGEGT. J gave up 4 bases and V 5 bases, and 14 bases lay outside the gene matches. This entry belongs to a study of post-analysis software for immune sequencing data. Notes on the study in general: The study found TRBV5-6, TRBV5-1 and TRBV20-1 among five TRBV segments more frequent in patients than controls.

The chain has TRBV6-2 or TRBV6-3 and TRBJ2-3; 8 nucleotides match TRBD2. Source material: blood. The sequence was obtained from a girl under 18 with multiple sclerosis. In DNA form, the CDR3 reads TGTGCCAGCAGTCGGACTCTGCAGCGGGAGCGCCCAGATACGCAGTATTTT. It translates to CASSRTLQRERPDTQYF.